Listed here are 25 T cell receptor beta chains from one sample, sequenced in a study of T cells in Graves' hyperthyroidism and ophthalmopathy (dated by TCRdb to the late 2010s). Library preparation employed multiplex PCR. The sequencer listed for this sample is Illumina HiSeq 2000. TCR beta CDR3 regions were amplified from RNA transcripts. A first-round RT-PCR of the TCR CDR3 used the HTBI primer set with the Qiagen OneStep RT-PCR kit. TCRdb cleaned the public reads at Q25 with fastp, built clones with MiXCR and kept in-frame beta chains. Every distinct CDR3 protein forms one entry, paired with its most common genes and DNA. For this sample there are around 690,000 distinct CDR3 sequences; roughly 17% appear just once. About 14% of the sample lies in the top ten. The sequenced material came from blood. The receptors here all came from a man in his fifties with Graves' hyperthyroidism.

The rearrangement uses TRBV5-6 and TRBJ1-4; D gene unclear. Deletions cut 3 bases from V and 4 bases from J, with 10 bases between. The CDR3 is made up of 14 amino acids. In germline, CDR1 is SGHDT, CDR2 YYEEEE. CDR3 loop: CASSWTLGNEKLFF. The DNA of the CDR3 is TGTGCCAGCAGCTGGACGTTGGGTAATGAAAAACTGTTTTTT.

In its sample, this clonotype was seen many times. This chain joins TRBV7-8 and TRBJ1-2, with D possibly matching TRBD1 (6 bases). Germline V CDR1 and CDR2: SGHVS, FQNEAQ. The CDR3 contains 16 residues. The V end lost 7 bases, the J end lost 1 base, and 19 bases lay between the germline ends. The CDR3, as DNA: TGTGCCAGCACCACCCTTCAGGGGCCTAATAACTATGGCTACACCTTC. It yields the protein CASTTLQGPNNYGYTF.

There are a few counts of this clonotype. A read error may explain this, as a much larger clone is one base away. The rearrangement joins TRBV28 to TRBJ2-1, with 8 bases identical to TRBD1. Per the germline V gene, CDR1 is MDHEN and CDR2 is SYDVKM. The CDR3 extends over 15 amino acids. CDR3 coding DNA: TGTGCCAGCACCCGGACAGGGCGGTACTACAATGAGCGGTTCTTC. Amino acid sequence: CASTRTGRYYNERFF.

This clonotype was observed at least ten times. V and J are TRBV28 and TRBJ2-1, with D maybe TRBD1 (5 bases). The CDR3 sequence is 17 residues long. Looked up from germline, CDR1 is MDHEN and CDR2 is SYDVKM. Trimming removed 6 bases from V and 10 bases from J, with 28 bases in between. CDR3 sequence reads: CASSNRQTPNFKPEQFF. DNA for the CDR3: TGTGCCAGCAGCAATCGACAGACCCCTAATTTCAAGCCAGAGCAGTTCTTC. Based on the CDR3 plus reference TRBV28 and TRBJ2-1, the full variable domain is DVKVTQSSRYLVKRTGEKVFLECVQDMDHENMFWYRQDPGLGLRLIYFSYDVKMKEKGDIPEGYSVSREKKERFSLILESASTNQTSMYLCASSNRQTPNFKPEQFFGPGTRLTVL.

Many counts were recorded for this clonotype. CDR3 DNA: TGTGCCAGCACCTCCGGGACAGGGGATCGGCCCCAGCATTTT. Amino acid sequence: CASTSGTGDRPQHF. The gene calls are TRBV28 and TRBJ1-5; TRBD1 matches 10 bases. Germline V CDR1 and CDR2: MDHEN, SYDVKM. V shed 7 bases, J shed 9 bases, and the junction held 9 bases outside the gene matches. The CDR3 runs 14 residues.

This clonotype was detected a few times. The rearrangement uses TRBV5-1 and TRBJ2-5, with no clear D. The V end lost 0 bases, the J end lost 6 bases, and 12 bases lay between the germline ends. CDR1 is SGHRS, CDR2 YFSETQ, per germline. The CDR3 length is 14 residues. CDR3 in amino acids: CASSLDPVGKTQYF. CDR3 in DNA: TGCGCCAGCAGCTTGGATCCAGTAGGAAAGACCCAGTACTTC. The full variable domain, in which reference TRBV5-1 and TRBJ2-5 provide the parts outside the CDR3, is KAGVTQTPRYLIKTRGQQVTLSCSPISGHRSVSWYQQTPGQGLQFLFEYFSETQRNKGNFPGRFSGRQFSNSRSEMNVSTLELGDSALYLCASSLDPVGKTQYFGPGTRLLVL.

The rearrangement joins TRBV9 to TRBJ2-1, with 9 bases lining up with TRBD1. Trimming cost V 3 bases and J 4 bases; bases outside gene matches: 14. This CDR3 contains 18 residues. Germline loops: CDR1 SGDLS, CDR2 YYNGEE. For the CDR3, the DNA is TGTGCCAGCAGCGCCCAGACCGGGACAGGGTTCCCTTACAATGAGCAGTTCTTC. Residues: CASSAQTGTGFPYNEQFF.

V and J are TRBV6-2 or TRBV6-3 and TRBJ2-4; 8 bases match TRBD2. After removal of 0 bases from V and 8 bases from J, the junction contained 15 bases not matched to a gene. Germline CDR1 MNHEY, CDR2 SVGEGT. The length of the CDR3 is 18 residues. The CDR3 sequence: CASSYSKRAGALGDIQYF. The CDR3 bases are TGTGCCAGCAGTTACTCCAAACGAGCGGGAGCCCTCGGGGACATTCAGTACTTC.

The V and J genes are TRBV28 and TRBJ2-7; 7 bases fit TRBD1. V shed 4 bases and J 4 bases; nucleotides not matched to a gene: 10. There are 15 residues in the CDR3. Germline CDR1 is MDHEN and CDR2 is SYDVKM. The CDR3: CASSSPGQLNYEQYF. CDR3 in DNA: TGTGCCAGCAGTTCACCGGGACAGTTAAATTACGAGCAGTACTTC.

This clonotype was detected many times. The V gene is TRBV5-1, the J gene TRBJ1-6; D unclear. The V end was cut by 5 bases, the J end by 0 bases, with 6 bases between. The CDR3 is made up of 14 amino acids. Looked up from germline, CDR1 is SGHRS and CDR2 is YFSETQ. The CDR3 DNA sequence: TGCGCCAGCAGGGAGGGCTCCTATAATTCACCCCTCCACTTT. Protein product: CASREGSYNSPLHF.

This clonotype was counted at least ten times. The junction differs from germline at one of its ends, possibly a read error. The chain joins TRBV7-9 to TRBJ1-3; D ambiguous. The germline V gene has CDR1 SEHNR and CDR2 FQNEAQ (reference sequence). The CDR3 totals 12 residues. CDR3: CASSLETEAIYF. CDR3 nucleotides: TGTGCCAGCAGTTTAGAGACGGAGGCCATATATTTT.

This clonotype has a count of ten or more. The chain uses TRBV11-2 and TRBJ2-7, with D uncertain. Germline values: CDR1 SGHAT, CDR2 FQNNGV. The CDR3 has 14 amino acids. The V end was cut by 4 bases, the J end by 0 bases, with 10 bases between. This chain's CDR3 is CASSSFRISYEQYF. The CDR3 nucleotides are TGTGCCAGCAGCTCTTTCAGAATCTCCTACGAGCAGTACTTC.

Concerning this clonotype itself: A read error is possible here, since a much larger clone lies one base away. The chain employs TRBV10-1 and TRBJ2-3; possibly TRBD2 for D (5 bases). CDR1 and CDR2 from the germline V gene are WNHNN and SYGVQD (reference sequence). This CDR3 has 14 amino acids. The V and J ends lost 0 bases and 5 bases respectively, with 9 bases between them. CDR3 residues: CASSESAGEDTQYF. CDR3 DNA: TGCGCCAGCAGTGAGTCGGCCGGGGAAGATACGCAGTATTTT.

This clonotype has a handful of counts. This chain links TRBV7-6 with TRBJ2-7; D may match TRBD1 or TRBD2 (5 bases each). This CDR3 contains 14 residues. From germline, CDR1 is SGHVS and CDR2 FNYEAQ. V lost 5 bases and J lost 4, with 15 bases in between. DNA of the CDR3: TGTGCCAGCAGCGTCGGGACCGTGAAATACGAGCAGTACTTC. This encodes CASSVGTVKYEQYF.

This clonotype showed up many times. The chain employs TRBV7-2 and TRBJ2-1; no reliable D call. This CDR3 is built from 15 residues. Germline CDR1 reads SGHTA; CDR2 reads FQGNSA. V was shortened by 0 bases and J by 2 bases, with 8 bases between the two germline ends. CDR3 loop: CASSLAFSAYNEQFF. The CDR3 nucleotides read TGTGCCAGCAGCTTAGCTTTCAGCGCCTACAATGAGCAGTTCTTC.

The genes are TRBV28 and TRBJ1-5; TRBD1 matches 7 bases. Per the germline V gene, CDR1 is MDHEN and CDR2 is SYDVKM. V lost 5 bases to trimming and J lost 5 bases; unmatched junction nucleotides: 6. The CDR3 extends over 14 amino acids. Here the CDR3 reads CASSPTGYDQPQHF. The CDR3 DNA reads as TGTGCCAGCAGTCCGACAGGGTATGATCAGCCCCAGCATTTT.

In DNA, the CDR3 is TGTGCCAGCAGTCCCCTGCAGACAGGGTTCGGAGAGACCCAGTACTTC. Encoded protein: CASSPLQTGFGETQYF. The chain carries TRBV2 and TRBJ2-5; 7 bases agree with TRBD1. CDR1 is SNHLY, CDR2 FYNNEI, per germline. The CDR3 length is 16 residues. Trimming removed 5 bases from V and 4 bases from J; junction bases left unmatched: 13. Filled out from reference TRBV2 and TRBJ2-5, the complete variable domain reads EPEVTQTPSHQVTQMGQEVILRCVPISNHLYFYWYRQILGQKVEFLVSFYNNEISEKSEIFDDQFSVERPDGSNFTLKIRSTKLEDSAMYFCASSPLQTGFGETQYFGPGTRLLVL.

This clonotype came up many times. This chain connects TRBV28 to TRBJ1-2; tentatively, D is TRBD1 (5 bases). Germline CDR1 and CDR2: MDHEN and SYDVKM. Trimming cost V 7 bases and J 4 bases, with 13 bases left between them. There are 13 residues in the CDR3. The chain's CDR3 is CASTGAGTYGYTF. CDR3 DNA sequence: TGTGCCAGCACCGGAGCTGGGACCTATGGCTACACCTTC.

The J gene is TRBJ2-3, the V gene TRBV7-9; D gene ambiguous. Germline CDR1 reads SEHNR; CDR2 reads FQNEAQ (reference sequence). V lost 1 base and J lost 3, with 11 bases in between. This CDR3 contains 15 residues. The CDR3 is CASSLDRDYTDTQYF. The CDR3 coding sequence is TGTGCCAGCAGCTTAGACCGAGATTATACAGATACGCAGTATTTT.

This clonotype has just a few counts. V is TRBV20-1 and J is TRBJ2-5; 8 bases are a match to TRBD2. Germline V gene data show CDR1 as DFQATT and CDR2 as SNEGSKA (reference sequence). The CDR3 is 13 residues long. With 3 bases clipped from V and 4 bases from J, the junction kept 4 bases outside the gene matches. CDR3 DNA: TGCAGTGCTAGCCGGGGGGGCGGAGAGACCCAGTACTTC. Protein product: CSASRGGGETQYF.

There are many counts of this clonotype. The chain employs TRBV10-2 and TRBJ1-5, with TRBD1 matching 7 bases. V trimming: 5 bases; J trimming: 4 bases; junction bases outside the gene matches: 11. Germline CDR1 and CDR2: WSHSY and SAAADI. The CDR3 runs 16 residues. In DNA, the CDR3 is TGCGCCAGCAGTATCCGTGGGGGGACAGCAAATCAGCCCCAGCATTTT. Translating gives CASSIRGGTANQPQHF.

The rearrangement joins TRBV20-1 to TRBJ2-1, with TRBD2 identical over 8 bases. The CDR3 has 14 residues. In germline, CDR1 is DFQATT, CDR2 SNEGSKA (reference sequence). The trim removed 7 bases at V and 3 bases at J, leaving 8 bases unmatched. CDR3 bases: TGCAGTGTAGTTACTAGCGGTTTCTACAATGAGCAGTTCTTC. It yields the protein CSVVTSGFYNEQFF.

This clonotype was recorded at least ten times. The V call is TRBV15, the J call TRBJ2-5; unclear D gene. Trimming stripped 0 bases from V and 5 bases from J, with 10 bases between. The CDR3 is 14 residues long. Germline V gene sequence: CDR1 LNHNV, CDR2 YYDKDF (reference sequence). CDR3 loop: CATSRDLGRETQYF. CDR3 nucleotide sequence: TGTGCCACCAGCAGAGATCTGGGCCGGGAGACCCAGTACTTC. Complete variable domain (other parts from reference TRBV15 and TRBJ2-5): DAMVIQNPRYQVTQFGKPVTLSCSQTLNHNVMYWYQQKSSQAPKLLFHYYDKDFNNEADTPDNFQSRRPNTSFCFLDIRSPGLGDTAMYLCATSRDLGRETQYFGPGTRLLVL.

The V call is TRBV7-9, the J call TRBJ2-2; 10 nucleotides align to TRBD2. V lost 6 bases and J lost 5; bases outside the gene matches: 18. This CDR3 contains 19 residues. The germline CDR1 and CDR2 sequences are SEHNR and FQNEAQ (reference sequence). The CDR3: CASRSTPEASGSFTGELFF. Written as DNA, the CDR3 is TGTGCCAGCAGATCCACACCGGAGGCTAGCGGGAGTTTTACCGGGGAGCTGTTTTTT. Filled out from reference TRBV7-9 and TRBJ2-2, the complete variable domain reads DTGVSQNPRHKITKRGQNVTFRCDPISEHNRLYWYRQTLGQGPEFLTYFQNEAQLEKSRLLSDRFSAERPKGSFSTLEIQRTEQGDSAMYLCASRSTPEASGSFTGELFFGEGSRLTVL.

About this clonotype: A much larger clone differs from this one at a single base, so this may be a read error. The chain recombines TRBV28 with TRBJ2-7; 7 positions agree with TRBD1. The CDR3 is made up of 17 amino acids. V lost 3 bases, J lost 3 bases, and 14 bases stayed unmatched. The V gene's germline CDR1 is MDHEN and CDR2 SYDVKM. CDR3 region: CASSFSPDRVRLYEQYF. CDR3 sequence (DNA): TGTGCCAGCAGTTTTTCCCCCGACAGGGTGAGGCTCTACGAGCAGTACTTC.